This is a list of T cell receptor beta chains from one sample in a study of identical twins. Via MiXCR, TCRdb re-called the 5' RACE reads, giving one row per CDR3 protein. The sample yields 1.5 million to 2 million distinct CDR3 sequences, around 29% seen once. The sequencing sample was made of cord blood. The receptors derive from a newborn girl in good health. The CDR3 runs from the conserved cysteine through the conserved F or W. The order of the fields is J gene, clone size, V gene, CDR3 protein. Size is omitted from some rows. Given values are once, few, many or a class for expanded clones.

j_call: TRBJ1-2
clone_size: -
v_call: TRBV7-8
cdr3_aa: CASSLYNREAANYGYTF

j_call: TRBJ1-6
clone_size: -
v_call: TRBV20-1
cdr3_aa: CSAHSEGASPLHF

j_call: -
clone_size: -
v_call: TRBV28
cdr3_aa: CASSFRPDLSSYNEQYF

j_call: TRBJ1-1
clone_size: few
v_call: TRBV16
cdr3_aa: CASSQSRVGEAFF

j_call: TRBJ2-1
clone_size: few
v_call: TRBV6-2/TRBV6-3
cdr3_aa: CASTEWTGLRSSTYNEQFF

j_call: TRBJ2-2
clone_size: once
v_call: TRBV6-7
cdr3_aa: CASSYSRRFRTGELFF

j_call: TRBJ1-6
clone_size: few
v_call: TRBV20-1
cdr3_aa: CSARPNYPYNSPLHF

j_call: TRBJ1-1
clone_size: few
v_call: TRBV20-1
cdr3_aa: CSARPDGPTEAFF

j_call: TRBJ1-5
clone_size: -
v_call: TRBV10-3
cdr3_aa: CAILGAFGVLNQPQHF

j_call: TRBJ1-2
clone_size: few
v_call: TRBV6-6
cdr3_aa: CASSYETRGGGYTF

j_call: TRBJ2-3
clone_size: many
v_call: TRBV3-1
cdr3_aa: CASSQLGLAADTQYF

j_call: TRBJ2-7
clone_size: -
v_call: TRBV5-1
cdr3_aa: CASSSKRDSLSYEQYF

j_call: TRBJ1-1
clone_size: -
v_call: TRBV7-9
cdr3_aa: CASSQRQETALAFF

j_call: TRBJ2-3
clone_size: -
v_call: TRBV7-2
cdr3_aa: CASTWTVVGTDTQYF

j_call: TRBJ2-3
clone_size: -
v_call: TRBV6-2/TRBV6-3
cdr3_aa: CASRGQGGDTQYF

j_call: -
clone_size: -
v_call: TRBV18
cdr3_aa: CASSPGLAGGPNEQYF

j_call: TRBJ1-4
clone_size: -
v_call: TRBV2
cdr3_aa: CTSRQGGEKLFF

j_call: TRBJ1-2
clone_size: -
v_call: TRBV29-1
cdr3_aa: CSVGRLRGAGYTF

j_call: TRBJ2-3
clone_size: -
v_call: TRBV7-8
cdr3_aa: CASSFQTSGSPDTQYF

j_call: TRBJ1-2
clone_size: few
v_call: TRBV12-3/TRBV12-4
cdr3_aa: CASRDNRGYYGYTF

j_call: TRBJ2-1
clone_size: -
v_call: TRBV18
cdr3_aa: CASSPPLAPEQFF

j_call: TRBJ2-5
clone_size: many
v_call: TRBV29-1
cdr3_aa: CSVALVQETQYF

j_call: TRBJ2-1
clone_size: few
v_call: TRBV7-8
cdr3_aa: CASSLFGRGGTYNEQFF

j_call: TRBJ2-3
clone_size: many
v_call: TRBV4-2
cdr3_aa: CASSQALAGGSTDTQYF

j_call: TRBJ2-7
clone_size: few
v_call: TRBV6-1
cdr3_aa: CASSEASLWTGGSEQYF

j_call: TRBJ2-7
clone_size: -
v_call: TRBV20-1
cdr3_aa: CSARALGLADYEQYF

j_call: TRBJ1-1
clone_size: few
v_call: TRBV5-5
cdr3_aa: CASSLTYTPNTEAFF

j_call: TRBJ1-2
clone_size: few
v_call: TRBV13
cdr3_aa: CASSPEPRRYNYGYTF

j_call: TRBJ2-2
clone_size: -
v_call: TRBV6-6
cdr3_aa: CASSRGRASGHTGELFF

j_call: -
clone_size: few
v_call: TRBV5-1
cdr3_aa: CASSLTGVNEQYF

j_call: TRBJ2-7
clone_size: -
v_call: TRBV18
cdr3_aa: CASSPSLAGESYEQYF